The clone carrying this T cell receptor (beta chain) was observed at least ten times. The CDR3 loop spans 13 amino acids. V was clipped by 6 bases and J by 6 bases, with 13 bases between them. TCRdb ran MiXCR on the 5' RACE reads and lists one entry per CDR3 protein. This sample yields hundreds of thousands of distinct CDR3 sequences, of which 21% are seen a single time; 4% to 4.5% belongs to the top ten. This sample is part of a study of identical twins. These same records also appear under a second study, on T cells expressing NK-cell markers.

The chain joins TRBV12-3 or TRBV12-4 to TRBJ2-3, with no clear D. The TCR sequence derives from a woman under 30 in good health. Sequencing was done on a sample of PBMCs. The CDR3 spells CASSPLSIDTQYF. CDR3 DNA sequence: TGTGCCAGCAGCCCGCTCAGTATCGATACGCAGTATTTT.